This is a list of T cell receptor beta chains from one sample in a study of T cell repertoires in cytomegalovirus infection. MiXCR, run by TCRdb on the reads, gives a single entry per CDR3 protein. The table includes over 250,000 distinct CDR3 sequences, less than 25% detected once. The antigens these receptors bind are not known. This sample comprised cultured PBMCs, obtained from culture after CMV antigen stimulation. Receptors originate from a human donor in good health (CMV status not recorded). Some clones in this sample may be carry-over from other donors' samples. CDR3s include the opening cysteine and the closing phenylalanine or tryptophan. D genes are given only for firm matches. Expanded clones are given a class, and other clones once, few, many or no size at all.

clone_size	v_call	d_call	j_call	cdr3_nt	cdr3_aa
-	TRBV4-1	-	TRBJ2-1	TGCGCCAGCAGCCAAGAAATCACCGGCGGAATATCCTACAATGAGCAGTTCTTC	CASSQEITGGISYNEQFF
once	TRBV6-2/TRBV6-3	TRBD2	TRBJ2-1	TGTGCCAGCAGACGACTAGCCCGTGGTGAGCAGTTCTTC	CASRRLARGEQFF
-	TRBV6-5	-	TRBJ2-1	TGTGCCAGCAGTTACGGATCCGAGCAGTTCTTC	CASSYGSEQFF
-	TRBV11-2	-	TRBJ2-5	TGTGCCAGCAGCTTAGGGAGGGGTGGTCACTCCCAAGAGACCCAGTACTTC	CASSLGRGGHSQETQYF
-	TRBV28	-	TRBJ2-7	TGTGCCAGCAGTTTAAGACAGGACCTCCCTATCTCCTACGAGCAGTACTTC	CASSLRQDLPISYEQYF
many	TRBV7-2	TRBD1	TRBJ2-5	TGTGCCAGCAGCCCGAGGACAGGGTTTGGAGCCCAGTACTTC	CASSPRTGFGAQYF
few	TRBV7-9	-	TRBJ2-7	TGTGCCAGCAGCTTAGCCCCGACTATCTACGAGCAGTACTTC	CASSLAPTIYEQYF
-	TRBV28	-	TRBJ1-4	TGTGCCAGCAGTTTGGGAGGACCTGCAACTAATGAAAAACTGTTTTTT	CASSLGGPATNEKLFF
-	TRBV12-3/TRBV12-4	TRBD2	TRBJ2-1	TGTGCCAGCAGCCCCTACTGGACTAGCGGGACCTTAGGGTACAATGAGCAGTTCTTC	CASSPYWTSGTLGYNEQFF
few	TRBV15	-	TRBJ2-1	TGTGCCACCAGACCTCCAAACTCCTACAATGAGCAGTTCTTC	CATRPPNSYNEQFF
many	TRBV6-1	-	TRBJ1-2	TGTGCCAGCAGGACCACAGGACTCGATGGCTACACCTTC	CASRTTGLDGYTF
-	TRBV18	TRBD1	TRBJ2-7	TGTGCCAGCTCACCACCCGAGACAGGGTTCTATTACGAGCAGTACTTC	CASSPPETGFYYEQYF
-	TRBV12-3/TRBV12-4	-	TRBJ2-2	TGTGCCAGCAGTTTCGCTGAGAACACCGGGGAGCTGGTTTTT	CASSFAENTGELVF
-	TRBV9	-	TRBJ1-4	TGTGCCAGCAGCGGCGAGGGGACCTATGAAAAACTGTTTTTT	CASSGEGTYEKLFF
many	TRBV9	-	TRBJ2-5	TGTGCCAGCAGCACGATCCCCTGGGGAGGCGAGACCCAGTACTTC	CASSTIPWGGETQYF
many	TRBV7-2	-	TRBJ2-5	TGTGCCAGCAGCCAACCACAGGGGAGGGTCGAGACCCAGTACTTC	CASSQPQGRVETQYF
many	TRBV7-9	TRBD1	TRBJ1-5	TGTGCCAGCAGCTCCGGGACAGGACCTTTTGCCCAGCATTTT	CASSSGTGPFAQHF
-	TRBV19	-	TRBJ1-5	TGTGCCAGTTCGGATCGGGACAATCAGCCCCAGCATTTT	CASSDRDNQPQHF
many	TRBV7-2	-	TRBJ1-6	TGTGCCAGCAGCTCCTCGGGGGGGTATAATTCACCCCTCCACTTT	CASSSSGGYNSPLHF
many	TRBV7-3	-	TRBJ2-3	TGTGCCAGCAGCTGGGGCAGCGGAAGCACAGATACGCAGTATTTT	CASSWGSGSTDTQYF
few	TRBV10-2	TRBD2	TRBJ2-5	TGCGCCAGCACAGCGGGACCGAACTGGGAGACCCAGTACTTC	CASTAGPNWETQYF
-	TRBV25-1	TRBD1	TRBJ1-5	TGTGCCAGCAGTGGGGCTCCGGGACAGGGGGACAATCAGCCCCAGCATTTT	CASSGAPGQGDNQPQHF
many	TRBV7-2	-	TRBJ2-3	TGTGCCAGCACTTTCACATCCACAGATACGCAGTATTTT	CASTFTSTDTQYF
-	TRBV5-4	-	TRBJ1-3	TGTGCCAGCAGCTCTGGGGGGGCTTTAGATAGAAACACCATATATTTT	CASSSGGALDRNTIYF
-	TRBV29-1	TRBD2	TRBJ2-2	TGCAGCGTTGGTCTAGCGGGAGGCACGAACACCGGGGAGCTGTTTTTT	CSVGLAGGTNTGELFF
-	TRBV12-3/TRBV12-4	-	TRBJ2-2	TGTGCCAGCAGTAGGGGGTCCGGGGAGCTGTTTTTT	CASSRGSGELFF